This TCR beta chain was identified in a study of T cell responses to AZD1222 COVID-19 vaccine. The germline CDR1 and CDR2 sequences are MNHEY and SVGAGI. The length of the CDR3 is 14 residues. J was trimmed by 2 bases and V by 5 bases; bases with no gene match: 3. The assay was immunoSEQ multiplex PCR, and TCRdb's table has in-frame clones only and misses some. The table records roughly 130,000 clones, roughly 92% of them present only once. The V and J genes are TRBV6-5 and TRBJ2-1; 7 bases are shared with TRBD1. The receptor was isolated from an adult in good health. Sequenced here: peripheral blood, sampled on day 0 of AZD1222 vaccination. CDR3 sequence (DNA): TGTGCCAGCAGTAGCGACAGGGCCTACAATGAGCAGTTCTTC. Its translation: CASSSDRAYNEQFF.